The 12 T cell receptor beta chains below all came from one sample that was sequenced in a study of immune heterogeneity within non-small cell lung tumors. As template, the study used bulk tumor genomic DNA at 550 to 700 ng per sample. Biopsies that were spaced far apart were taken, several per primary tumor, during surgery. Patients went through curative surgery, and their non-small cell lung cancer was untreated and newly diagnosed. Amplification of TCR beta CDR3 was performed by multiplex PCR with 32 V and 13 J primers. TCRdb called the multiplex PCR reads again in MiXCR, with one record for every CDR3 protein. The table lists under 35,000 distinct CDR3 sequences, 25% to 30% of them singletons, with roughly 4.3% in the top ten. Sequenced sample: lung tumor tissue. These receptors were taken from a man between 35 and 55 years old with non-small cell lung cancer.

This clonotype was detected only once. With a much larger clone just one base away, this may be a read error. The gene calls are TRBV18 and TRBJ1-5, with D hard to call. Germline V gene data show CDR1 as KGHSH and CDR2 as LQKENI. The CDR3 totals 13 residues. Trimming removed 5 bases at V and 0 bases at J, with 5 bases between. The CDR3 loop is CASSVYSNQPQHF. The DNA of the CDR3 is TGTGCCAGCTCAGTGTATAGCAATCAGCCCCAGCATTTT.

This clonotype has ten or more counts. The CDR3 DNA reads TGTGCCAGTAGTGAGGACTTCTCTAATTCACCCCTCCACTTT. Its protein product is CASSEDFSNSPLHF. The V gene is TRBV19, the J gene TRBJ1-6, with unresolved D. Trimming left V 5 bases short and J 6 bases short, with 11 bases between. This CDR3 comprises 14 residues. Germline loops: CDR1 LNHDA, CDR2 SQIVND (reference sequence).

Points on this clonotype: A single base separates this from a much larger clone, so it may be a read error. The rearrangement uses TRBV20-1 and TRBJ2-7; possibly TRBD1 for D (5 bases). The CDR3 totals 14 residues. CDR1 DFQATT and CDR2 SNEGSKA come from the germline V gene (reference sequence). The CDR3, as DNA: TGCAGTGCTAGAGGGGCAGGGTCCGCCTACGAGAAGTACTTC. It is translated as CSARGAGSAYEKYF.

Details on this clonotype: A much more abundant neighbour one base away suggests this may be a read error. V usage is TRBV19 and J usage is TRBJ2-7, with D possibly called TRBD1 or TRBD2 (5 bases each). CDR1 is LNHDA, CDR2 SQIVND, per germline (reference sequence). The length of the CDR3 is 13 residues. Trimming took off 5 bases at V and 7 bases at J, with 15 bases between the two ends. The CDR3 spells CASSLRGPREQYF. The CDR3 nucleotides read TGTGCCAGTAGTTTGAGGGGCCCGAGAGAGCAGTACTTC.

With regard to this clonotype: One junction end does not reproduce the germline sequence, and a read error may be involved. The rearrangement joins TRBV5-4 to TRBJ2-7; D possibly corresponds to TRBD2 (6 bases). Germline values: CDR1 SGHNT, CDR2 YYREEE (reference sequence). The CDR3 runs to 17 residues. CDR3 sequence reads: CASRGGDGRSPAYDQYF. CDR3 coding DNA: TGTGCCAGCAGAGGAGGGGACGGAAGGTCTCCAGCCTACGATCAGTACTTC.

This clonotype is deemed medium-sized. V gene TRBV14 combines with J gene TRBJ1-4, with TRBD1 matching over 7 bases. The CDR3 extends over 13 amino acids. With V trimmed by 4 bases and J by 8 bases, 4 bases remained unmatched. Per the germline V gene, CDR1 is SGHDN and CDR2 is FVKESK. The CDR3 here is CASSRRTGEKLFF. The CDR3, as DNA: TGTGCCAGCAGCCGTCGGACAGGCGAAAAACTGTTTTTT.

A note on this clonotype: This could be a read error, since a much larger clone is one nucleotide away. V and J are TRBV20-1 and TRBJ1-5; D perhaps matches TRBD1 (5 bases). Germline CDR1 DFQATT, CDR2 SNEGSKA (reference sequence). The CDR3 totals 18 residues. The CDR3 DNA is TGCAGTGCTAGTCTCCCGGGGCCGGGCGGTTATAGCAATCAGCCCAAGCATTTT. Its translation is CSASLPGPGGYSNQPKHF.

In the case of this clonotype: A much larger clone sits a single nucleotide away, making a read error possible. The chain couples TRBV2 to TRBJ1-5, with 8 bases aligning to TRBD1. J was trimmed by 5 bases and V by 5 bases; bases with no gene match: 8. The germline V gene has CDR1 SNHLY and CDR2 FYNNEI. The CDR3 extends over 15 amino acids. CDR3 protein: CASSLRTGRDQPQHF. The CDR3 DNA sequence: TGTGCCAGCAGTCTAAGGACAGGGCGCGATCAGCCCCAGCATTTT. Combining the CDR3 with reference TRBV2 and TRBJ1-5 gives the whole variable domain EPEVTQTPSHQVTQMGQEVILRCVPISNHLYFYWYRQILGQKVEFLVSFYNNEISEKSEIFDDQFSVERPDGSNFTLKIRSTKLEDSAMYFCASSLRTGRDQPQHFGDGTRLSIL.

In this sample, this clonotype turned up many times. This chain connects TRBV11-3 to TRBJ2-7, with TRBD1 matching 11 bases. The germline V gene has CDR1 SGHNT and CDR2 YENEEA. The CDR3 is 15 residues long. V lost 5 bases and J lost 0; bases outside the gene matches: 3. CDR3 sequence: CASSGGTGGSYEQYF. DNA of the CDR3: TGTGCCAGCAGCGGCGGGACAGGGGGCTCCTACGAGCAGTACTTC.

This clonotype was observed many times. The chain is built from TRBV10-3 and TRBJ1-2, with 8 bases lining up with TRBD1. The CDR3 is 15 amino acids. Germline V gives CDR1 ENHRY, CDR2 SYGVKD. Germline trimming cut 6 bases from V and 4 bases from J; bases unmatched to any gene: 10. CDR3 protein: CAIRPRQGSTYGYTF. As DNA, the CDR3 is TGTGCCATCAGGCCTCGACAGGGGAGCACCTATGGCTACACCTTC.

In this sample, this clonotype turned up many times. The chain carries TRBV24-1 and TRBJ2-1; D may be TRBD2 (7 bases). V lost 1 base and J 1 base, leaving 10 bases between the germline ends. Per germline, CDR1 KGHDR and CDR2 SFDVKD. The length of the CDR3 is 16 residues. Here the CDR3 reads CATSDLGGGSYNEQFF. CDR3 bases: TGTGCCACCAGTGATTTAGGGGGGGGTTCCTACAATGAGCAGTTCTTC.

The rearrangement joins TRBV6-1 to TRBJ2-1, with TRBD2 matching 9 bases. The CDR3 totals 16 residues. Losses at the gene ends were 5 bases for V and 7 bases for J; bases not matched to a gene: 12. Germline assignment: CDR1 MNHNS and CDR2 SASEGT. DNA for the CDR3: TGTGCCAGCAGTTTGAAGCGGGAGGACCAATTTAATGAGCAGTTCTTC. Its translation: CASSLKREDQFNEQFF.